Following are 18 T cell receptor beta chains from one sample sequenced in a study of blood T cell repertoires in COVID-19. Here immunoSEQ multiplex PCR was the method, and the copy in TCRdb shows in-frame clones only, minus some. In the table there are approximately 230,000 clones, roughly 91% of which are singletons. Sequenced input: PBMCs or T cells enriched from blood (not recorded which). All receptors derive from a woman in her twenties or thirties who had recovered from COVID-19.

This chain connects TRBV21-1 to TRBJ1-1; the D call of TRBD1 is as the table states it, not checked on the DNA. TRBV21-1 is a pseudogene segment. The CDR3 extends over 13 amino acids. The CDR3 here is CASSGTRLTAAFF. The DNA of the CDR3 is TGTGCCAGCAGCGGGACACGGCTAACTGCAGCTTTCTTT.

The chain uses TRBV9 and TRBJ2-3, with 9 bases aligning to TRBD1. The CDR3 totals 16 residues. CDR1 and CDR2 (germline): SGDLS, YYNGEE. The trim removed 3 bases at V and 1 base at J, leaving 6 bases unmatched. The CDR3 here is CASSDPGQGGTDTQYF. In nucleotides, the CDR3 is TGTGCCAGCAGCGATCCGGGACAGGGTGGCACAGATACGCAGTATTTT.

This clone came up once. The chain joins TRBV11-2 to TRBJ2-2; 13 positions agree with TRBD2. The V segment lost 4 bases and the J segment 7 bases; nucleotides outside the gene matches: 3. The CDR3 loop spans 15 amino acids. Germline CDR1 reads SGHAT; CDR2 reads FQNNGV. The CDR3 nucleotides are TGTGCCAGCAGCTCTACTAGCGGGAGGGGCGGGGAGCTGTTTTTT. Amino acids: CASSSTSGRGGELFF.

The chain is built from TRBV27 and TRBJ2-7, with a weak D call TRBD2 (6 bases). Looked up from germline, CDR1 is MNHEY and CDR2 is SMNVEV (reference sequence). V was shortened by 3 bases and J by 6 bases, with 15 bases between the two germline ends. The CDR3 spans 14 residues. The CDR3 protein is CASSFGVSGFEQYF. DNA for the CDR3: TGTGCCAGCAGTTTCGGTGTTAGCGGCTTCGAGCAGTACTTC.

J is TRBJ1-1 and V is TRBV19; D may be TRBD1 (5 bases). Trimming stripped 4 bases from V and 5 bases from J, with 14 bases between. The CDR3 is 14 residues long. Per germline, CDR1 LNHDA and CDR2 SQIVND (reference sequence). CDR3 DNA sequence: TGTGCCAGTAGTAACCTGGGGAGGGGAACTGAAGCTTTCTTT. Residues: CASSNLGRGTEAFF.

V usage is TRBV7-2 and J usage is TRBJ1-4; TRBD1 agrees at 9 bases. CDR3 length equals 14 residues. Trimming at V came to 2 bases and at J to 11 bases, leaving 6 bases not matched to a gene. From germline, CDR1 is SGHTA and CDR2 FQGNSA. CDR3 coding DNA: TGTGCCAGCAGCTTAACGGGACAGGGAGGCAAACTGTTTTTT. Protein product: CASSLTGQGGKLFF.

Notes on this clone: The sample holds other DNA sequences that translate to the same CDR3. The CDR3 region is CASSLGGGYTF. The CDR3 region has the DNA TGTGCCAGCAGCTTAGGAGGTGGCTACACCTTC. The chain has TRBV7-9 and TRBJ1-2; D call uncertain. V gave up 1 base and J gave up 7 bases, with 4 bases separating them. CDR3 length: 11 amino acids. The germline gives CDR1 SEHNR, CDR2 FQNEAQ (reference sequence).

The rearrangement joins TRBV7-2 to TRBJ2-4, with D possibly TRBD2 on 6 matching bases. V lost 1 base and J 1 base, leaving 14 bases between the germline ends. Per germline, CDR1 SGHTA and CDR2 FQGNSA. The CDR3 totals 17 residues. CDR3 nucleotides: TGTGCCAGCAGCTTAGAAGTGGGGACTTCGGCCAAAAACATTCAGTACTTC. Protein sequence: CASSLEVGTSAKNIQYF.

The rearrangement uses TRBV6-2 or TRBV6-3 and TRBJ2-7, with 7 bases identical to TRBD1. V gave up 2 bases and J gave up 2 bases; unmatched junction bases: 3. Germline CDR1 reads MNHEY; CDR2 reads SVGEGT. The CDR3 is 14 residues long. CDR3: CASSYPDRAYEQYF. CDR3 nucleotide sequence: TGTGCCAGCAGTTACCCAGACAGGGCCTACGAGCAGTACTTC.

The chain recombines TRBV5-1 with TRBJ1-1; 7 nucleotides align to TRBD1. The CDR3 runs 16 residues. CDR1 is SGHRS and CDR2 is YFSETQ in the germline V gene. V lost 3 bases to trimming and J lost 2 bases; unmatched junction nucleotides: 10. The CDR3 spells CASSWGAGTANTEAFF. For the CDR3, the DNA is TGCGCCAGCAGCTGGGGGGCGGGGACAGCCAACACTGAAGCTTTCTTT.

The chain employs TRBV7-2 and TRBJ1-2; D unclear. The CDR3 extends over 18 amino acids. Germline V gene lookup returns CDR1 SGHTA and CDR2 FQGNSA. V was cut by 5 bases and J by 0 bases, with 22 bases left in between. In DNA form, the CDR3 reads TGTGCCAGCAGCCAACTCCCCGGCGAACAGTACCCTAACTATGGCTACACCTTC. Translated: CASSQLPGEQYPNYGYTF.

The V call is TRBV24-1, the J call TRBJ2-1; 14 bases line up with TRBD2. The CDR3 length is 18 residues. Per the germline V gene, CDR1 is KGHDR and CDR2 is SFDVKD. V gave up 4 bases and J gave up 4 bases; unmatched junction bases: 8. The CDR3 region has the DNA TGTGCCACCAGTGACCAGACTAGCGGGAGGGGACAATACAATGAGCAGTTCTTC. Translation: CATSDQTSGRGQYNEQFF.

In DNA form, the CDR3 reads TGTGCCAGTAGTATAGAGACGATAGGGGGCTCGGATGGCTACACCTTC. Translating gives CASSIETIGGSDGYTF. The chain couples TRBV19 to TRBJ1-2, with TRBD1 matching 7 bases. Germline V gives CDR1 LNHDA, CDR2 SQIVND (reference sequence). V shed 0 bases and J 6 bases; nucleotides not matched to a gene: 10. The CDR3 sequence is 16 residues long.

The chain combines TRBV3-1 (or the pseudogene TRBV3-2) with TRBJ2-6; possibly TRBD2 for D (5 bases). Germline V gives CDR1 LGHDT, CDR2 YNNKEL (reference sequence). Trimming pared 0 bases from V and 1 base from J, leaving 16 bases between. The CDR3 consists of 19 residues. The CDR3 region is CASSQDQWKRLSGANVLTF. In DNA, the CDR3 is TGTGCCAGCAGCCAAGACCAATGGAAGCGGCTGTCTGGGGCCAACGTCCTGACTTTC.

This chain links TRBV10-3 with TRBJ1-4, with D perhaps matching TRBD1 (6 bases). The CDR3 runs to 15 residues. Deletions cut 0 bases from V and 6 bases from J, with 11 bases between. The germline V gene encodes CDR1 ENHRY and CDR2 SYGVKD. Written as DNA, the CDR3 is TGTGCCATCAGTGAGTCGACAGGAGGCGATGAAAAACTGTTTTTT. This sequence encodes CAISESTGGDEKLFF.

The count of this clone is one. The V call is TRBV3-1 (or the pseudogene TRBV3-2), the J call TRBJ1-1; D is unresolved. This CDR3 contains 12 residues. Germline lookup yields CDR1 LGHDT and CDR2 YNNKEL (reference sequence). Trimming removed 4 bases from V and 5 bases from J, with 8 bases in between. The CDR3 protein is CASSPGGTEAFF. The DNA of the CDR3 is TGTGCCAGCAGCCCGGGAGGGACTGAAGCTTTCTTT.

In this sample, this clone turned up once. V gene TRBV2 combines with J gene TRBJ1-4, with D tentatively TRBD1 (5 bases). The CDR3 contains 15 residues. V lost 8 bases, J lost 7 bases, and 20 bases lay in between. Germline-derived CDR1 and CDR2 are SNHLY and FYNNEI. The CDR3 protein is CASRDPGGTVEKLFF. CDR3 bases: TGTGCCAGCCGGGACCCCGGGGGAACAGTTGAAAAACTGTTTTTT.

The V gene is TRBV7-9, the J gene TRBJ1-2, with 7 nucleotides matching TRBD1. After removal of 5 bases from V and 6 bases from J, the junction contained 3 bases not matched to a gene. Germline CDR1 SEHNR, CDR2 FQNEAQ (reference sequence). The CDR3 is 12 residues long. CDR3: CASSDRVDGYTF. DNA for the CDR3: TGTGCCAGCAGCGACAGGGTCGATGGCTACACCTTC.